Included here is one T cell receptor beta chain sequence, with context. As yet, its antigen is unknown. The entry originates in a study of cytomegalovirus exposure and HLA in healthy donors. Clones were read by immunoSEQ multiplex PCR, and TCRdb kept only the in-frame ones, dropping some. The sample holds roughly 270,000 clones, approximately 88% seen once. Study-level points and caveats: The study found most TCR sequences rare, yet found some public TCRs in many donors. The authors enumerated 150 to 200 TCR beta chains as linked to cytomegalovirus.

CDR3 length: 16 amino acids. Germline CDR1 and CDR2: MGHRA and YSYEKL. The ends lost 1 base at V and 8 bases at J; junction bases unmatched: 9. This chain joins TRBV4-1 and TRBJ2-1; 9 bases are shared with TRBD2. This clonotype was sampled from a woman between 18 and 29 years old in good health and CMV-seronegative. The sample was PBMCs. The CDR3 reads CASSQANSGSFDEQFF. The CDR3 nucleotides are TGCGCCAGCAGCCAAGCTAATAGCGGGAGTTTCGATGAGCAGTTCTTC.